Below are 30 T cell receptor beta chains sequenced from a single sample in a study of regulatory T cells in long-lasting Graves disease. Assembly of TCR beta libraries relied on iRepertoire HTBI primers together with Arm-PCR of CDR3 regions. TCRdb re-called the multiplex PCR reads with MiXCR, one entry per CDR3 protein. The repertoire holds about 470,000 distinct CDR3 sequences, with more than 20% as singletons. Time point: persistent/refractory GD, antithyroid drugs over 5 years with positive TRAb. PBMC RNA served as the TCR library source. Material: peripheral blood mononuclear cells (PBMCs), obtained when the disease was refractory, from a patient treated with antithyroid drugs. These receptors were taken from a female donor with Graves disease.

This clonotype was found once. The rearrangement uses TRBV7-8 and TRBJ2-1, with TRBD2 as a possible D gene (6 bases). The CDR3 is made up of 17 amino acids. Germline lookup yields CDR1 SGHVS and CDR2 FQNEAQ. Trimming shortened V by 1 base and J by 5 bases, and 18 bases separated the two germline ends. In nucleotides, the CDR3 is TGTGCCAGCAGCTTAGTGGTTGGAAGCGGGCCCCACAATGAGCAGTTCTTC. Amino acid sequence: CASSLVVGSGPHNEQFF.

This clonotype was seen a handful of times. The chain carries TRBV28 and TRBJ1-2, with TRBD1 as a possible D gene (6 bases). CDR1 is MDHEN, CDR2 SYDVKM, per germline. The CDR3 totals 15 residues. V was shortened by 4 bases and J by 3 bases, with 15 bases between the two germline ends. The DNA of the CDR3 is TGTGCCAGCAGTTCCGGGACAAGGGCCGACTATGGCTACACCTTC. It yields the protein CASSSGTRADYGYTF.

This clonotype came up many times. The rearrangement joins TRBV15 to TRBJ1-2, with a tentative D call TRBD1 (5 bases). CDR1 is LNHNV, CDR2 YYDKDF, per germline (reference sequence). The CDR3 contains 15 residues. The germline V and J ends were trimmed by 3 bases and 3 bases, with 14 bases remaining between them. The CDR3 nucleotides read TGTGCCACCAGCAGGGGGACGGTCGGGGACTATGGCTACACCTTC. This codes for CATSRGTVGDYGYTF.

In this sample, this clonotype turned up many times. The chain couples TRBV28 to TRBJ2-4; TRBD2 aligns across 9 bases. Losses at the gene ends were 7 bases for V and 15 bases for J; bases not matched to a gene: 13. CDR3 length: 13 amino acids. CDR1 is MDHEN, CDR2 SYDVKM, per germline. The chain's CDR3 is CASNLGREGLPYF. In DNA form, the CDR3 reads TGTGCCAGCAATTTGGGGCGGGAGGGCCTGCCGTACTTC.

The rearrangement joins TRBV19 to TRBJ2-7; D not certain. The CDR3 is made up of 14 amino acids. V was trimmed by 4 bases and J by 2 bases, leaving 12 bases between them. Germline V lookup: CDR1 LNHDA, CDR2 SQIVND (reference sequence). The CDR3: CASSTRLHPYEQYF. CDR3 DNA: TGTGCCAGTAGTACCAGGCTTCACCCCTACGAGCAGTACTTC.

This clonotype was observed many times. This chain joins TRBV11-2 and TRBJ2-4; weak D call: TRBD1 (6 bases). Trimming stripped 5 bases from V and 9 bases from J, with 26 bases between. CDR3 length: 17 residues. CDR1 and CDR2 (germline): SGHAT, FQNNGV. CDR3 amino acids: CASSPNSGIQGGAIQYF. DNA of the CDR3: TGTGCCAGCAGCCCGAACAGCGGAATACAGGGTGGGGCCATTCAGTACTTC. Combining the CDR3 with reference TRBV11-2 and TRBJ2-4 gives the whole variable domain EAGVAQSPRYKIIEKRQSVAFWCNPISGHATLYWYQQILGQGPKLLIQFQNNGVVDDSQLPKDRFSAERLKGVDSTLKIQPAKLEDSAVYLCASSPNSGIQGGAIQYFGAGTRLSVL.

This clonotype has a count of ten or more. The V call is TRBV28, the J call TRBJ2-3; no reliable D call. Germline V gene lookup returns CDR1 MDHEN and CDR2 SYDVKM. CDR3 length: 13 amino acids. Between the trimmed V and J ends, which lost 7 bases and 0 bases, there was a span of 8 bases. CDR3 in DNA: TGTGCCAGCACCCTGACTAGCACAGATACGCAGTATTTT. As protein: CASTLTSTDTQYF.

This chain links TRBV20-1 with TRBJ2-7; TRBD1 matches at 7 bases. The CDR3 sequence is 14 residues long. V lost 7 bases and J lost 2; bases outside the gene matches: 11. Germline CDR1 and CDR2: DFQATT and SNEGSKA (reference sequence). The CDR3 loop reads CSGKGAINPYEQYF. The CDR3 bases are TGCAGTGGGAAGGGGGCGATTAACCCCTACGAGCAGTACTTC.

This clonotype was found a few times. The V gene is TRBV7-2, the J gene TRBJ2-2; D gene uncertain. There are 15 residues in the CDR3. From germline, CDR1 is SGHTA and CDR2 FQGNSA. Trimming shortened V by 1 base and J by 6 bases, and 12 bases separated the two germline ends. The CDR3 spells CASSLDPNPAGELFF. CDR3 sequence (DNA): TGTGCCAGCAGCTTAGATCCCAACCCAGCCGGGGAGCTGTTTTTT.

This clonotype was detected a few times. The V and J genes are TRBV20-1 and TRBJ2-7, with TRBD2 as a possible D gene (6 bases). Germline V gene sequence: CDR1 DFQATT, CDR2 SNEGSKA (reference sequence). The CDR3 runs to 14 residues. Trimming left V 6 bases short and J 0 bases short, with 15 bases between. The CDR3 here is CSAPGLLSSYEQYF. The CDR3 DNA reads TGCAGTGCCCCGGGACTTTTGAGCTCCTACGAGCAGTACTTC.

The chain employs TRBV29-1 and TRBJ1-1, with D unresolved. Germline lookup yields CDR1 SQVTM and CDR2 ANQGSEA. V lost 1 base to trimming and J lost 8 bases, with 11 bases between them. The CDR3 totals 12 residues. CDR3 residues: CSVEVNRREAFF. In DNA, the CDR3 is TGCAGCGTTGAAGTGAATCGGCGCGAAGCTTTCTTT.

Comment on this clonotype: The junction and the germline gene differ at one end; a read error may be behind it. V and J are TRBV6-1 and TRBJ2-2; TRBD1 agrees at 7 bases. The germline V gene has CDR1 MNHNS and CDR2 SASEGT. CDR3 length: 14 residues. The DNA of the CDR3 is TGTGCCAGCATAGACAGGGCCTTGACCGGGGAGCCGTTTTTT. Translated, it gives CASIDRALTGEPFF.

The rearrangement uses TRBV27 and TRBJ2-3; no clear D. Germline V gives CDR1 MNHEY, CDR2 SMNVEV (reference sequence). The CDR3 has 14 residues. V was shortened by 3 bases and J by 4 bases, with 11 bases between the two germline ends. The CDR3 loop is CASSFVAMADTQYF. CDR3 nucleotides: TGTGCCAGCAGTTTTGTGGCTATGGCAGATACGCAGTATTTT.

With regard to this clonotype: A much bigger clone sits one base away, suggesting this may be a read error. V gene TRBV11-2 combines with J gene TRBJ2-7, with D unclear. V lost 0 bases and J 3 bases, leaving 15 bases between the germline ends. Germline V gene lookup returns CDR1 SGHAT and CDR2 FQNNGV. The length of the CDR3 is 16 residues. Written as DNA, the CDR3 is TGTGCCAGCAGCTTAGAAGTGGGATCAGCTGACTACGAGCAGTACTTC. Residues: CASSLEVGSADYEQYF.

V is TRBV24-1 and J is TRBJ2-6; tentatively, D is TRBD1 (6 bases). The CDR3 runs to 16 residues. Trimming cost V 10 bases and J 0 bases, with 15 bases left between them. The V gene's germline CDR1 is KGHDR and CDR2 SFDVKD. This chain's CDR3 is CATGAGGGSGANVLTF. Here the CDR3 DNA reads TGTGCCACGGGGGCTGGCGGCGGCTCTGGGGCCAACGTCCTGACTTTC.

V gene TRBV10-1 combines with J gene TRBJ1-1; D call uncertain. The CDR3 is made up of 13 amino acids. The germline V gene has CDR1 WNHNN and CDR2 SYGVQD (reference sequence). The V and J ends lost 5 bases and 1 base respectively, with 8 bases between them. CDR3 nucleotide sequence: TGCGCCAGCAGTAGGTCCGGGAACACTGAAGCTTTCTTT. Translation: CASSRSGNTEAFF.

This clonotype was seen many times. V is TRBV10-3 and J is TRBJ1-2; the D gene is possibly TRBD1 (6 bases). The V and J ends lost 6 bases and 3 bases respectively, with 14 bases between them. This CDR3 comprises 14 residues. The germline gives CDR1 ENHRY, CDR2 SYGVKD. The CDR3 loop is CAISPRGSDYGYTF. The CDR3 bases are TGTGCCATCAGCCCCAGGGGATCGGACTATGGCTACACCTTC.

This clonotype showed up many times. The rearrangement links TRBV10-3 to TRBJ2-7, with 10 bases that match TRBD2. This CDR3 region has 14 residues. Losses at the gene ends were 10 bases for V and 6 bases for J; bases not matched to a gene: 12. Germline CDR1 ENHRY, CDR2 SYGVKD. The CDR3 sequence: CATSPSSGSGEQYF. CDR3 DNA sequence: TGTGCCACTAGTCCGTCTAGCGGGAGCGGCGAGCAGTACTTC.

This clonotype was observed at least ten times. This chain uses TRBV28 with TRBJ2-5; 11 bases are a match to TRBD2. This CDR3 has 20 residues. V gave up 1 base and J gave up 5 bases; unmatched junction bases: 18. Germline V gives CDR1 MDHEN, CDR2 SYDVKM. The CDR3 DNA reads as TGTGCCAGCAGTTTATACGGCCCCCTGGGTAGCGGGAGGGCCCCCGAGACCCAGTACTTC. As protein: CASSLYGPLGSGRAPETQYF.

This clonotype was observed a few times. The chain employs TRBV29-1 and TRBJ1-1; no clear D gene. The germline gives CDR1 SQVTM, CDR2 ANQGSEA. Trimming removed 3 bases from V and 11 bases from J, with 10 bases in between. The CDR3 contains 10 residues. The CDR3 loop reads CSVDARRAFF. CDR3 DNA: TGCAGCGTTGACGCCCGGAGGGCTTTCTTT.

The chain has TRBV13 and TRBJ2-7, with 7 positions matching TRBD2. The germline gives CDR1 PRHDT, CDR2 FYEKMQ (reference sequence). V was pared by 0 bases and J by 7 bases, with 15 bases of the junction left unmatched. CDR3 size: 17 residues. CDR3 residues: CASSLGRGGQPGREQYF. The CDR3, as DNA: TGTGCCAGCAGCTTAGGCCGGGGAGGGCAACCCGGGCGAGAGCAGTACTTC.

This sequence joins TRBV7-9 and TRBJ2-7; no firm D call. Per the germline V gene, CDR1 is SEHNR and CDR2 is FQNEAQ (reference sequence). There are 14 residues in the CDR3. V lost 0 bases, J lost 7 bases, and 13 bases lay in between. CDR3 DNA sequence: TGTGCCAGCAGCTTAGCCCCACTACACGGGGAGCAGTACTTC. Translated: CASSLAPLHGEQYF.

The chain couples TRBV14 to TRBJ1-2; D gene ambiguous. The ends were cut back, 0 bases at V and 0 bases at J, with 8 bases in the middle. The CDR3 runs to 15 residues. Germline assignment: CDR1 SGHDN and CDR2 FVKESK. The CDR3 DNA follows: TGTGCCAGCAGCCAAGAGTTCGCCGCTAACTATGGCTACACCTTC. It encodes CASSQEFAANYGYTF. Together with reference TRBV14 and TRBJ1-2, the CDR3 gives the full variable domain: EAGVTQFPSHSVIEKGQTVTLRCDPISGHDNLYWYRRVMGKEIKFLLHFVKESKQDESGMPNNRFLAERTGGTYSTLKVQPAELEDSGVYFCASSQEFAANYGYTFGSGTRLTVV.

This clonotype has a count of ten or more. This chain uses TRBV15 with TRBJ2-6; 9 bases align to TRBD1. The CDR3 length is 19 residues. Germline assignment: CDR1 LNHNV and CDR2 YYDKDF (reference sequence). V shed 3 bases, J shed 4 bases, and the junction held 13 bases outside the gene matches. CDR3 DNA: TGTGCCACCAGCAGCTTATATCCGGGACAGGGAATGGGGGCCAACGTCCTGACTTTC. This codes for CATSSLYPGQGMGANVLTF. The whole variable domain, remainder taken from reference TRBV15 and TRBJ2-6, is DAMVIQNPRYQVTQFGKPVTLSCSQTLNHNVMYWYQQKSSQAPKLLFHYYDKDFNNEADTPDNFQSRRPNTSFCFLDIRSPGLGDTAMYLCATSSLYPGQGMGANVLTFGAGSRLTVL.

Regarding this clonotype: One junction end disagrees with the germline gene, perhaps due to a read error. The gene calls are TRBV7-2 and TRBJ2-1, with 11 bases identical to TRBD2. Germline CDR1 SGHTA, CDR2 FQGNSA. The CDR3 totals 16 residues. CDR3 nucleotides: TGCGCCAGCAGCCAAAATAGCGGGAGGGCCTACAATGAGCAGTTCTTC. Its protein is CASSQNSGRAYNEQFF.

This clonotype has just a few counts. J is TRBJ1-5 and V is TRBV5-6, with a tentative D call TRBD1 (5 bases). The CDR3 is 15 amino acids. Trimming left V 4 bases short and J 0 bases short, with 11 bases between. Germline V gene data show CDR1 as SGHDT and CDR2 as YYEEEE. CDR3 protein: CASSRVDNSNQPQHF. The DNA of the CDR3 is TGTGCCAGCAGCCGCGTGGACAATAGCAATCAGCCCCAGCATTTT.

This clonotype was observed at least ten times. The V and J genes are TRBV20-1 and TRBJ2-7; 12 positions match TRBD2. The CDR3 has 16 residues. CDR1 and CDR2 from the germline V gene are DFQATT and SNEGSKA (reference sequence). V lost 1 base and J lost 6; bases outside the gene matches: 10. CDR3 DNA: TGCAGTGCTAGAGGGGGGTGGACTAGCGGGATTCCCGAGCAGTACTTC. Its protein is CSARGGWTSGIPEQYF.

The chain is built from TRBV19 and TRBJ1-2; D is unclear. Germline-derived CDR1 and CDR2 are LNHDA and SQIVND (reference sequence). Deletions cut 0 bases from V and 6 bases from J, with 17 bases between. CDR3 length: 16 amino acids. CDR3 loop: CASSIDQTGRLDGYTF. Here the CDR3 DNA reads TGTGCCAGTAGTATAGATCAAACGGGCAGACTAGATGGCTACACCTTC.

Remarks on this clonotype: It differs at one base from a far larger clone, so likely a read error. The chain combines TRBV11-2 with TRBJ2-7; possibly TRBD1 for D (6 bases). CDR1 is SGHAT and CDR2 is FQNNGV in the germline V gene. This CDR3 contains 13 residues. In DNA, the CDR3 is TGTGCCAGCAGCTCGTCACAGGGAGCCGAGCGGTACTTC. It yields the protein CASSSSQGAERYF. Together with reference TRBV11-2 and TRBJ2-7, the CDR3 gives the full variable domain: EAGVAQSPRYKIIEKRQSVAFWCNPISGHATLYWYQQILGQGPKLLIQFQNNGVVDDSQLPKDRFSAERLKGVDSTLKIQPAKLEDSAVYLCASSSSQGAERYFGPGTRLTVT.

This rearrangement joins TRBV20-1 to TRBJ2-3, with D maybe TRBD2 (5 bases). This CDR3 comprises 14 residues. The germline gives CDR1 DFQATT, CDR2 SNEGSKA (reference sequence). Trimming pared 0 bases from V and 6 bases from J, leaving 13 bases between. CDR3 region: CSARDRLAWDTQYF. DNA for the CDR3: TGCAGTGCTAGAGATAGGTTAGCGTGGGATACGCAGTATTTT.